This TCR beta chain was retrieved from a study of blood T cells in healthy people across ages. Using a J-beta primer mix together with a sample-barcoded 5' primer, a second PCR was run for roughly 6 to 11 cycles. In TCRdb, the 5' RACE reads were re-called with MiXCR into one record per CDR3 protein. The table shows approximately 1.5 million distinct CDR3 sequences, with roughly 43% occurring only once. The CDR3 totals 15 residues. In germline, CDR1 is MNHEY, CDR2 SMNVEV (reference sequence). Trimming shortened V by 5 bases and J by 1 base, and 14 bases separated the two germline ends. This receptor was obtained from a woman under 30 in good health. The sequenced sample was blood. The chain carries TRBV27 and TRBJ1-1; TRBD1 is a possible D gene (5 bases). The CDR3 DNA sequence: TGTGCCAGCAGTGTACGACAGCCGAAGAACACTGAAGCTTTCTTT. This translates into CASSVRQPKNTEAFF.